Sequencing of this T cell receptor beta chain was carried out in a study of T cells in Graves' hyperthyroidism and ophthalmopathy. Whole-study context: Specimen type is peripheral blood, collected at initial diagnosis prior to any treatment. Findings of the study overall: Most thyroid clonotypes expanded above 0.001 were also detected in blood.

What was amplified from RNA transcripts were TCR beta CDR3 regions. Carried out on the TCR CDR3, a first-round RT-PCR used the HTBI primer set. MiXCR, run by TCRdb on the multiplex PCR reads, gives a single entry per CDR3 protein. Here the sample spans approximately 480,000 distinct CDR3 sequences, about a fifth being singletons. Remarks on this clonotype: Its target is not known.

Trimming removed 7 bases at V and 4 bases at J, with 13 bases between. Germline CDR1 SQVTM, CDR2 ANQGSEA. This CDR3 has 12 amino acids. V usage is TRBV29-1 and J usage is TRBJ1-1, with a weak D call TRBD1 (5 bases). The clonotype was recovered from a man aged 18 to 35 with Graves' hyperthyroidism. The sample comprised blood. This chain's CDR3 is CSGGRMGTEAFF. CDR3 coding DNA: TGCAGCGGGGGGAGGATGGGCACTGAAGCTTTCTTT.